Presented here are 13 T cell receptor beta chains from one specimen sequenced in a study of blood T cell repertoires in COVID-19. Clones were sequenced by immunoSEQ multiplex PCR, and TCRdb holds only the in-frame ones, with some missing. The sample consists of 160,000 or so clones, roughly 90% of them appearing once. The sequenced sample consisted of peripheral blood. The receptors come from a man aged 60-69 years with acute or convalescent COVID-19.

The chain combines TRBV29-1 with TRBJ2-2, with D possibly matching TRBD2 (5 bases). Trimming cost V 7 bases and J 6 bases, with 12 bases left between them. The CDR3 has 12 amino acids. Germline assignment: CDR1 SQVTM and CDR2 ANQGSEA. The CDR3 region is CSAITRAGELFF. CDR3 DNA: TGCAGCGCCATAACGAGGGCCGGGGAGCTGTTTTTT.

V is TRBV6-5 and J is TRBJ2-1, with a weak D call TRBD2 (5 bases). V lost 2 bases and J lost 0, with 8 bases in between. Germline V gene data show CDR1 as MNHEY and CDR2 as SVGAGI. The CDR3 runs to 15 residues. CDR3 amino acids: CASSYTGDSYNEQFF. In nucleotides, the CDR3 is TGTGCCAGCAGTTACACCGGGGACTCCTACAATGAGCAGTTCTTC.

This clone was detected once. V is TRBV19 and J is TRBJ1-1; no definite D call. The CDR3 has 15 residues. Germline-derived CDR1 and CDR2 are LNHDA and SQIVND (reference sequence). Between the trimmed V and J ends, which lost 7 bases and 1 base, there was a span of 16 bases. The CDR3 coding sequence is TGTGCCAGTAAATCGGGGTACATGAAGAACACTGAAGCTTTCTTT. This gives the protein CASKSGYMKNTEAFF. Drawing the rest from reference TRBV19 and TRBJ1-1, the complete variable domain is DGGITQSPKYLFRKEGQNVTLSCEQNLNHDAMYWYRQDPGQGLRLIYYSQIVNDFQKGDIAEGYSVSREKKESFPLTVTSAQKNPTAFYLCASKSGYMKNTEAFFGQGTRLTVV.

The table lists this clone with a count of one. This chain links TRBV18 with TRBJ1-5; 8 bases agree with TRBD1. The CDR3 has 14 residues. The J segment lost 4 bases and the V segment lost 8 bases, leaving 7 bases of the junction unmatched. The germline V gene has CDR1 KGHSH and CDR2 LQKENI. The chain's CDR3 is CASAGQGGNQPQHF. CDR3 DNA sequence: TGTGCCAGCGCCGGACAGGGAGGGAATCAGCCCCAGCATTTT.

The rearrangement links TRBV5-1 to TRBJ2-5; D might be TRBD2 (7 bases). This CDR3 region has 15 residues. V shed 0 bases and J shed 6 bases, with 15 bases lying between them. Germline V gene sequence: CDR1 SGHRS, CDR2 YFSETQ. The CDR3 is CASSLAVGGRKTQYF. Written as DNA, the CDR3 is TGCGCCAGCAGCTTGGCCGTCGGGGGGCGAAAGACCCAGTACTTC.

This chain connects TRBV5-6 to TRBJ1-2; D remains ambiguous. Per the germline V gene, CDR1 is SGHDT and CDR2 is YYEEEE. The CDR3 has 14 amino acids. Trimming took off 2 bases at V and 6 bases at J, with 14 bases between the two ends. CDR3 region: CASSFQAGLDGYTF. The CDR3 DNA follows: TGTGCCAGCAGCTTCCAAGCGGGTCTGGATGGCTACACCTTC.

V usage is TRBV7-9 and J usage is TRBJ1-2; 8 nucleotides match TRBD1. The V and J ends lost 4 bases and 8 bases, in that order; junction bases with no gene match: 9. Germline CDR1 reads SEHNR; CDR2 reads FQNEAQ (reference sequence). The CDR3 runs 14 residues. CDR3 sequence reads: CASSSTRTGQGYTF. CDR3 in DNA: TGTGCCAGCAGCTCTACCCGGACAGGGCAAGGCTACACCTTC.

This clone was picked up one time. The rearrangement uses TRBV2 and TRBJ1-3, with 7 positions matching TRBD1. Per germline, CDR1 SNHLY and CDR2 FYNNEI. V trimming: 7 bases; J trimming: 3 bases; junction bases outside the gene matches: 6. This CDR3 contains 14 residues. The CDR3 region has the DNA TGTGCCAGCATTGAGGGACAGCTTGGAAACACCATATATTTT. Its protein is CASIEGQLGNTIYF. Using reference TRBV2 and TRBJ1-3 for the parts outside the CDR3, the full variable domain is EPEVTQTPSHQVTQMGQEVILRCVPISNHLYFYWYRQILGQKVEFLVSFYNNEISEKSEIFDDQFSVERPDGSNFTLKIRSTKLEDSAMYFCASIEGQLGNTIYFGEGSWLTVV.

This clone was found once. This sequence joins TRBV7-9 and TRBJ2-6; 7 bases agree with TRBD1. Germline CDR1 is SEHNR and CDR2 is FQNEAQ (reference sequence). The CDR3 length is 16 residues. The trim removed 11 bases at V and 0 bases at J, leaving 10 bases unmatched. The CDR3 bases are TGTGCCGGCGACAGGGCTCCTACCTCTGGGGCCAACGTCCTGACTTTC. Its protein is CAGDRAPTSGANVLTF.

V is TRBV14 and J is TRBJ1-6; 9 bases are a match to TRBD1. In germline, CDR1 is SGHDN, CDR2 FVKESK. V trimming: 4 bases; J trimming: 9 bases; junction bases outside the gene matches: 7. This CDR3 spans 15 amino acids. CDR3 sequence: CASSPVQGAGSPLHF. The CDR3 nucleotides are TGTGCCAGCAGCCCAGTACAGGGGGCGGGTTCACCCCTCCACTTT. Variable domain in full (rest from reference TRBV14 and TRBJ1-6): EAGVTQFPSHSVIEKGQTVTLRCDPISGHDNLYWYRRVMGKEIKFLLHFVKESKQDESGMPNNRFLAERTGGTYSTLKVQPAELEDSGVYFCASSPVQGAGSPLHFGNGTRLTVT.

The chain has TRBV10-3 and TRBJ1-5; TRBD1 is a possible D gene (5 bases). Per germline, CDR1 ENHRY and CDR2 SYGVKD. This CDR3 region has 12 residues. Trimming stripped 0 bases from V and 10 bases from J, with 7 bases between. CDR3 DNA sequence: TGTGCCATCAGTGAGTCGGGGCGTCCCCAGCATTTT. Its protein product is CAISESGRPQHF.

The V and J genes are TRBV5-1 and TRBJ2-3; TRBD2 matches 8 bases. J was trimmed by 4 bases and V by 5 bases; bases with no gene match: 6. Per germline, CDR1 SGHRS and CDR2 YFSETQ. The CDR3 consists of 14 residues. CDR3 DNA: TGCGCCAGCAGAACGGGGGGGCAGTCAGATACGCAGTATTTT. This codes for CASRTGGQSDTQYF.

The chain combines TRBV10-3 with TRBJ2-3; TRBD1 matches 9 bases. The germline gives CDR1 ENHRY, CDR2 SYGVKD. CDR3 length: 16 amino acids. J lost 2 bases, V lost 2 bases, and 5 bases had no gene match. The CDR3 DNA reads TGTGCCATCAGTGAGCCGGGACAGGGCACCACAGATACGCAGTATTTT. Translation gives CAISEPGQGTTDTQYF.